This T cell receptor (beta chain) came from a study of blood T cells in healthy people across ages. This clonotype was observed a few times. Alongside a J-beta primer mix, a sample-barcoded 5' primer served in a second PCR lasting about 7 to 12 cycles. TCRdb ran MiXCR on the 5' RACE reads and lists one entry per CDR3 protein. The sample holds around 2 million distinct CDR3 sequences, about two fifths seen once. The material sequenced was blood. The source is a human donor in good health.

CDR3 residues: CASSVTGDEQFF. The CDR3 coding sequence is TGTGCCAGCAGTGTGACAGGGGATGAGCAGTTCTTC. The V call is TRBV12-3 or TRBV12-4, the J call TRBJ2-1, with 8 bases identical to TRBD1. The CDR3 totals 12 residues. The V and J ends lost 5 bases and 8 bases, in that order; junction bases with no gene match: 2.